Listed here are 27 T cell receptor beta chains from one sample, sequenced in a study of shared clonotypes between healthy human individuals. Profiling relied on immunoSEQ multiplex PCR, and the TCRdb table lists in-frame clones only, not all of them. The sample has some 900,000 clones; around three quarters are singletons. The sequenced sample consisted of memory CD4+ T cells sorted from blood. Subset denoted: CD45RA-negative fraction. The source of these receptors is a man between 18 and 29 years old in good health.

Many counts were recorded for this clone. V usage is TRBV18 and J usage is TRBJ1-1; no firm D call. CDR1 and CDR2 (germline): KGHSH, LQKENI. The CDR3 contains 15 residues. V lost 0 bases to trimming and J lost 1 base, with 9 bases between them. CDR3 nucleotides: TGTGCCAGCTCACCACCGGTCCGCTCGAACACTGAAGCTTTCTTT. It yields the protein CASSPPVRSNTEAFF.

Regarding this clone: The same CDR3 also results from other DNA sequences found in this sample. The CDR3 sequence is CASSLNGFYEQYF. In nucleotides, the CDR3 is TGCGCCAGCAGCTTGAACGGATTCTACGAGCAGTACTTC. The chain employs TRBV5-1 and TRBJ2-7, with D uncertain. CDR1 and CDR2 from the germline V gene are SGHRS and YFSETQ. The V end was cut by 1 base, the J end by 3 bases, with 8 bases between. CDR3 size: 13 residues.

This clone was recorded once. The sample carries other DNA sequences with the same CDR3. CDR3 nucleotide sequence: TGTGCCAGCTCACCAGAAGGAAACACCATATATTTT. It translates to CASSPEGNTIYF. The chain uses TRBV18 and TRBJ1-3, with D uncertain. This CDR3 comprises 12 residues. Germline lookup yields CDR1 KGHSH and CDR2 LQKENI. V was pared by 2 bases and J by 4 bases, with 3 bases between.

The chain uses TRBV19 and TRBJ1-2, with TRBD1 matching 12 bases. CDR3 length equals 16 residues. Germline V lookup: CDR1 LNHDA, CDR2 SQIVND (reference sequence). J lost 8 bases, V lost 10 bases, and 17 bases had no gene match. CDR3 DNA sequence: TGTGCCACCCGGACGGGGACAGGGGGCACTCGCCGGGGCTACACCTTC. Encoded protein: CATRTGTGGTRRGYTF.

The rearrangement uses TRBV6-6 and TRBJ2-1, with 7 bases aligning to TRBD2. Germline V gene data show CDR1 as MNHNY and CDR2 as SVGAGI (reference sequence). The junction had 9 bases not matched to a gene; V was cut back by 2 bases and J by 14 bases. The CDR3 is 13 residues long. The CDR3 is CASSYISGAREFF. CDR3 DNA sequence: TGTGCCAGCAGTTACATCAGCGGGGCCCGGGAGTTCTTC.

V is TRBV14 and J is TRBJ1-6, with unresolved D. The V end was cut by 0 bases, the J end by 10 bases, with 16 bases between. The CDR3 contains 16 residues. Germline CDR1 and CDR2: SGHDN and FVKESK. The CDR3 loop is CASSQDWGSIGSPLHF. In nucleotides, the CDR3 is TGTGCCAGCAGCCAAGATTGGGGTAGCATTGGCTCACCCCTCCACTTT.

The chain employs TRBV2 and TRBJ1-2; D is ambiguous. V was pared by 4 bases and J by 4 bases, with 13 bases between. The CDR3 has 14 amino acids. The germline CDR1 and CDR2 sequences are SNHLY and FYNNEI. CDR3 in DNA: TGTGCCAGCAGTGTTGGCCGCCACCCCTATGGCTACACCTTC. Its translation: CASSVGRHPYGYTF.

In this sample, this clone turned up a few times. The chain recombines TRBV5-6 with TRBJ1-5; TRBD1 agrees at 9 bases. The CDR3 length is 15 residues. Germline V gives CDR1 SGHDT, CDR2 YYEEEE. V lost 4 bases to trimming and J lost 4 bases; unmatched junction nucleotides: 6. The CDR3 DNA follows: TGTGCCAGCAGCACGGGACAGGGATTTAATCAGCCCCAGCATTTT. This sequence encodes CASSTGQGFNQPQHF.

V is TRBV6-1 and J is TRBJ2-7; D is undetermined. V gave up 1 base and J gave up 0 bases, with 4 bases separating them. CDR1 MNHNS and CDR2 SASEGT come from the germline V gene. The CDR3 loop spans 13 amino acids. The CDR3 protein is CASSEVPSYEQYF. The CDR3 DNA follows: TGTGCCAGCAGTGAAGTTCCCTCCTACGAGCAGTACTTC.

The genes are TRBV6-4 and TRBJ2-1; 7 bases are a match to TRBD2. Germline CDR1 is MRHNA and CDR2 is SNTAGT. The junction had 13 bases not matched to a gene; V was cut back by 8 bases and J by 6 bases. This CDR3 has 15 amino acids. The CDR3 region is CASRDGRNLGNEQFF. CDR3 DNA sequence: TGTGCCAGCCGCGACGGGAGGAACTTGGGCAATGAGCAGTTCTTC.

The chain has TRBV6-5 and TRBJ2-7; 13 bases fit TRBD2. Losses at the gene ends were 5 bases for V and 2 bases for J; bases not matched to a gene: 3. This CDR3 comprises 15 residues. Germline CDR1 reads MNHEY; CDR2 reads SVGAGI. The CDR3: CASSRLAGGPYEQYF. DNA of the CDR3: TGTGCCAGCAGTAGACTAGCGGGAGGACCCTACGAGCAGTACTTC.

This chain's CDR3 is CAWSGFTGTGELFF. DNA of the CDR3: TGTGCCTGGAGTGGATTCACAGGGACCGGGGAGCTGTTTTTT. The chain carries TRBV30 and TRBJ2-2, with a tentative D call TRBD1 (6 bases). The CDR3 is 14 amino acids. Trimming stripped 1 base from V and 5 bases from J, with 11 bases between. CDR1 and CDR2 (germline): GTSNPN, SVGIG (reference sequence).

The V call is TRBV7-9, the J call TRBJ2-5; D gene ambiguous. The V end lost 1 base, the J end lost 4 bases, and 7 bases lay between the germline ends. The CDR3 spans 13 residues. Germline CDR1 SEHNR, CDR2 FQNEAQ (reference sequence). The CDR3, as DNA: TGTGCCAGCAGCTTAGATGTAGGAGAGACCCAGTACTTC. It codes for CASSLDVGETQYF.

The V and J genes are TRBV18 and TRBJ1-4; no definite D call. The germline V and J ends were trimmed by 1 base and 8 bases, with 14 bases remaining between them. The CDR3 has 15 amino acids. Germline V gives CDR1 KGHSH, CDR2 LQKENI. CDR3 amino acids: CASSPLGGFGEKLFF. In DNA, the CDR3 is TGTGCCAGCTCACCACTAGGAGGGTTTGGCGAAAAACTGTTTTTT.

The chain uses TRBV5-5 and TRBJ2-1; D gene unclear. Trimming cost V 4 bases and J 4 bases, with 12 bases left between them. From germline, CDR1 is SGHKS and CDR2 YYEKEE (reference sequence). This CDR3 has 14 amino acids. CDR3 sequence: CASSKDLVYNEQFF. In nucleotides, the CDR3 is TGTGCCAGCAGCAAGGACCTTGTTTACAATGAGCAGTTCTTC.

This sequence joins TRBV6-1 and TRBJ2-1; D unresolved. CDR3 size: 15 residues. The germline V and J ends were trimmed by 1 base and 2 bases, with 9 bases remaining between them. CDR1 and CDR2 from the germline V gene are MNHNS and SASEGT. In DNA, the CDR3 is TGTGCCAGCAGTGAAGAAAGGTTTCCCTACAATGAGCAGTTCTTC. Translation: CASSEERFPYNEQFF.

In DNA, the CDR3 is TGTGCCTGGAAAAAGGAGGGCTATTCGGGGCCCCAGCATTTT. As protein: CAWKKEGYSGPQHF. The chain carries TRBV30 and TRBJ1-5; D gene uncertain. CDR1 is GTSNPN and CDR2 is SVGIG in the germline V gene (reference sequence). Trimming took 4 bases from V and 9 from J, leaving 19 bases between them. This CDR3 region has 14 residues.

This clone was detected once. The sample has other DNA sequences that encode this CDR3 too. The chain carries TRBV11-2 and TRBJ1-2; possibly TRBD1 for D (6 bases). With 4 bases removed from V and 2 bases from J, the gap between germline ends came to 8 bases. Per the germline V gene, CDR1 is SGHAT and CDR2 is FQNNGV. The CDR3 extends over 13 amino acids. The chain's CDR3 is CASSSQGNYGYTF. CDR3 nucleotides: TGTGCCAGCAGCTCGCAGGGGAACTATGGCTACACCTTC.

This chain connects TRBV7-9 to TRBJ1-2, with TRBD1 matching over 7 bases. Germline trimming cut 6 bases from V and 5 bases from J; bases unmatched to any gene: 12. CDR1 and CDR2 from the germline V gene are SEHNR and FQNEAQ (reference sequence). This CDR3 region has 15 residues. For the CDR3, the DNA is TGTGCCAGCAGTGCGGGGACAGTGATCACTTATGGCTACACCTTC. Translating gives CASSAGTVITYGYTF. The entire variable domain, with the rest obtained from reference TRBV7-9 and TRBJ1-2, is as follows: DTGVSQNPRHKITKRGQNVTFRCDPISEHNRLYWYRQTLGQGPEFLTYFQNEAQLEKSRLLSDRFSAERPKGSFSTLEIQRTEQGDSAMYLCASSAGTVITYGYTFGSGTRLTVV.

This chain uses TRBV18 with TRBJ1-4; D possibly corresponds to TRBD1 (5 bases). CDR1 is KGHSH, CDR2 LQKENI, per germline. Deletions cut 3 bases from V and 8 bases from J, with 13 bases between. CDR3 length equals 14 residues. DNA for the CDR3: TGTGCCAGCTCACCGGGGGTGTTAAACGAAAAACTGTTTTTT. Translated: CASSPGVLNEKLFF.

This clone was seen only a few times. The rearrangement links TRBV30 to TRBJ1-2; 7 bases align to TRBD1. CDR1 is GTSNPN and CDR2 is SVGIG in the germline V gene (reference sequence). J was trimmed by 4 bases and V by 2 bases; bases with no gene match: 4. The length of the CDR3 is 13 residues. The CDR3 loop reads CAWSPDRVYGYTF. Here the CDR3 DNA reads TGTGCCTGGAGTCCCGACAGGGTCTATGGCTACACCTTC.

The J gene is TRBJ2-1, the V gene TRBV7-9, with TRBD2 matching 9 bases. The CDR3 has 17 amino acids. Germline V gives CDR1 SEHNR, CDR2 FQNEAQ (reference sequence). V gave up 4 bases and J gave up 9 bases; unmatched junction bases: 16. The CDR3 protein is CASSSQPGLASFSEQFF. The CDR3, as DNA: TGTGCCAGCAGCTCACAACCGGGACTAGCCTCCTTCAGTGAGCAGTTCTTC.

Only a few counts were recorded for this clone. This sequence joins TRBV7-9 and TRBJ1-6; no clear D gene. Germline V gene data show CDR1 as SEHNR and CDR2 as FQNEAQ (reference sequence). CDR3 length: 14 residues. V lost 5 bases to trimming and J lost 9 bases, with 14 bases between them. CDR3 loop: CASSPREGVSPLHF. The CDR3 bases are TGTGCCAGCAGCCCCCGGGAAGGAGTTTCACCCCTCCACTTT.

The CDR3 is CASSSLQGRETQYF. The CDR3 DNA follows: TGTGCCAGCAGCTCACTCCAGGGGCGTGAGACCCAGTACTTC. The chain employs TRBV11-2 and TRBJ2-5, with TRBD1 as a possible D gene (6 bases). From germline, CDR1 is SGHAT and CDR2 FQNNGV. This CDR3 has 14 residues. Trimming stripped 4 bases from V and 5 bases from J, with 14 bases between.

The genes are TRBV9 and TRBJ2-1; D remains unclear. The CDR3 is 14 amino acids. CDR1 is SGDLS and CDR2 is YYNGEE in the germline V gene. V shed 0 bases and J shed 10 bases, with 14 bases lying between them. In nucleotides, the CDR3 is TGTGCCAGCAGCGTAGGGGCCCTGATTTCAGAGCAGTTCTTC. Translation gives CASSVGALISEQFF.

V and J are TRBV7-2 and TRBJ2-3; perhaps D is TRBD1 or TRBD2 (5 bases each). Germline CDR1 and CDR2: SGHTA and FQGNSA. This CDR3 spans 16 amino acids. Trimming took off 5 bases at V and 2 bases at J, with 17 bases between the two ends. This CDR3 reads CASSPRPGRITDTQYF. The DNA of the CDR3 is TGTGCCAGCAGCCCGCGACCGGGACGGATCACAGATACGCAGTATTTT.

V is TRBV6-6 and J is TRBJ2-2; D might be TRBD1 or TRBD2, each matching 7 bases. This CDR3 has 15 residues. Per the germline V gene, CDR1 is MNHNY and CDR2 is SVGAGI (reference sequence). Trimming took 6 bases from V and 2 from J, leaving 13 bases between them. The CDR3 spells CASSSRGGNTGELFF. The CDR3 DNA is TGTGCCAGCAGCTCCAGGGGGGGTAACACCGGGGAGCTGTTTTTT.